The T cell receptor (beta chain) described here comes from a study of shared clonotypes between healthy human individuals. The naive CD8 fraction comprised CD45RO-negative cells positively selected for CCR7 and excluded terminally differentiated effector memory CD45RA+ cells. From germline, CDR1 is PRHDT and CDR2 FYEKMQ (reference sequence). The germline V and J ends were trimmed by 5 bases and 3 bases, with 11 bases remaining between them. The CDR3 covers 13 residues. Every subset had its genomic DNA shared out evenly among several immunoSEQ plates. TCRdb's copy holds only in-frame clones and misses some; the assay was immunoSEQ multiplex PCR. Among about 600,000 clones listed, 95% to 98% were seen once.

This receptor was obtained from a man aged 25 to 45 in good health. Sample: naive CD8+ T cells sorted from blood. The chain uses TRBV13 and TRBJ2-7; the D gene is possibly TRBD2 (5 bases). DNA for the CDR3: TGTGCCAGCAGCCGACTCGAGGGCTACGAGCAGTACTTC. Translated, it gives CASSRLEGYEQYF.